This TCR beta chain was captured in a study of blood T cells in healthy people across ages. Study summary: The capture of about one barcoded beta molecule per two T cells was achieved by template switching.

Whole-study results and caveats: Calculation of diversity from one million T cells yielded estimates considered to be underestimates.

CDR1 MNHEY and CDR2 SVGAGI come from the germline V gene. This CDR3 region has 14 residues. V was shortened by 0 bases and J by 6 bases, with 11 bases between the two germline ends. Comments on this clonotype: What it binds is unknown.

Primed by a sample-barcoded 5' primer and a J-beta primer mix, a second PCR proceeded for roughly 6 to 12 cycles. Unique molecular identifiers of 12 random nucleotides labeled each cDNA. TCRdb called the 5' RACE reads again in MiXCR, with one record for every CDR3 protein. Altogether around 690,000 distinct CDR3 sequences are present, roughly 53% being singletons, with the ten largest covering around 37%. Aged roughly 6 to 90, donors were systemically healthy Caucasians from Russia. The gene calls are TRBV6-5 and TRBJ1-2; D is possibly TRBD1 (6 bases). This clonotype was sampled from a man in his 60s in good health. Specimen: blood. The DNA of the CDR3 is TGTGCCAGCAGTTACTCGGGGGCTAGGGATGGCTACACCTTC. Amino acids: CASSYSGARDGYTF.